This TCR beta chain comes out of a study of blood T cell repertoires in COVID-19. The wider study: The United States, Italy and Spain supplied acute and convalescent COVID-19 samples. T cells, B-cell-depleted T cells, or PBMCs provided the cDNA or gDNA that served as material.

As processed by the authors: Estimation of nucleated cell counts relied on the amplification of reference gene primers. Sequencing was performed with immunoSEQ multiplex PCR; in TCRdb, only in-frame clones are kept and a portion is missing. The D gene and trimming were derived from the DNA, and the V and J assignments and clone size from that table. Of 100,000 to 110,000 clones in the sample, around four fifths were seen once. Material: peripheral blood. This sequence was found in a man aged 45 to 65 with active or convalescent COVID-19.

The CDR3 spells CASSQDTGGSAYEQYF. For the CDR3, the DNA is TGTGCCAGCAGCCAAGATACGGGCGGGAGTGCATACGAGCAGTACTTC. The V and J genes are TRBV4-2 and TRBJ2-7; 7 bases match TRBD2. Per germline, CDR1 LGHNA and CDR2 YNFKEQ. This CDR3 region has 16 residues. V was clipped by 0 bases and J by 4 bases; unmatched bases: 9.